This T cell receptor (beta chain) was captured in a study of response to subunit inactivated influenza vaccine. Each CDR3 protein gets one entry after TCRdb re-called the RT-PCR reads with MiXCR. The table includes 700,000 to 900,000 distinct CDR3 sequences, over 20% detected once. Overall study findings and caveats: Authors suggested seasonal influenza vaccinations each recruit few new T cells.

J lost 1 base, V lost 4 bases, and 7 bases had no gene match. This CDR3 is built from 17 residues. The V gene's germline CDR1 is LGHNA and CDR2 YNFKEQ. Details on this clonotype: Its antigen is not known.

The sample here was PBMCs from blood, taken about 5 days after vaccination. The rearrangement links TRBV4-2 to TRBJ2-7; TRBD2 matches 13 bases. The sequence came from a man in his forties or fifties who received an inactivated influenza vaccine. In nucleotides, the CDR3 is TGTGCCAGCAGCCCTGGACTAGCGGGAGCAAGGTCCTACGAGCAGTACTTC. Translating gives CASSPGLAGARSYEQYF.